The clone carrying this T cell receptor (beta chain) was observed many times. The antigen is undetermined. The record originates from a study of T cells in Graves' hyperthyroidism and ophthalmopathy. Study conclusions and caveats: Blood also contained most expanded thyroid clonotypes above 0.001.

Looked up from germline, CDR1 is SGHVS and CDR2 is FQNEAQ. The germline V and J ends were trimmed by 1 base and 11 bases, with 11 bases remaining between them. CDR3 length equals 12 residues. Exclusions: uncontrolled infection, other autoimmune disease, pregnancy, lactation. Clinicians diagnosed patients from clinical symptoms, serum thyroxine and TRAb, thyroid ultrasound and orbital computed tomography. The PBMCs had their origin in less than 13 ml of fresh peripheral blood. Template material for amplifying TCR beta CDR3 regions consisted of RNA transcripts. The HTBI primer set was used in a first-round RT-PCR of the TCR CDR3. TCRdb re-called the multiplex PCR reads with MiXCR, one entry per CDR3 protein. The sample comprises 750,000 to 950,000 distinct CDR3 sequences, more than 30% of which are singletons, and over 8% rests with the top ten.

This chain joins TRBV7-8 and TRBJ1-1; perhaps TRBD1 as D (6 bases). Sample: blood. This TCR derives from a man between 18 and 29 years old with Graves' hyperthyroidism. CDR3 sequence reads: CASSLGGGRAFF. Written as DNA, the CDR3 is TGTGCCAGCAGCTTAGGCGGGGGCCGGGCTTTCTTT.